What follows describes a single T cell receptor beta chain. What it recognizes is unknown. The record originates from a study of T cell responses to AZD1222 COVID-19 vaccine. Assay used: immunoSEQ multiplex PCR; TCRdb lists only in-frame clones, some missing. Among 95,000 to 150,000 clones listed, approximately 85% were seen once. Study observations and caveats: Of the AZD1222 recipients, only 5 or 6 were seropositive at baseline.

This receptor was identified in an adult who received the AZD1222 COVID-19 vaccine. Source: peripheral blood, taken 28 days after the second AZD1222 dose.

CDR3 nucleotide sequence: TGCGCCAGCAGCGAAGCGGGGGGTCCGGGGGATACGCAGTATTTT. It specifies CASSEAGGPGDTQYF. The rearrangement links TRBV5-1 to TRBJ2-3; 9 nucleotides agree with TRBD2. J gave up 6 bases and V 4 bases, and 9 bases lay outside the gene matches. Germline CDR1 SGHRS, CDR2 YFSETQ. This CDR3 is 15 amino acids long. The full variable domain, completed using reference TRBV5-1 and TRBJ2-3, is KAGVTQTPRYLIKTRGQQVTLSCSPISGHRSVSWYQQTPGQGLQFLFEYFSETQRNKGNFPGRFSGRQFSNSRSEMNVSTLELGDSALYLCASSEAGGPGDTQYFGPGTRLTVL.